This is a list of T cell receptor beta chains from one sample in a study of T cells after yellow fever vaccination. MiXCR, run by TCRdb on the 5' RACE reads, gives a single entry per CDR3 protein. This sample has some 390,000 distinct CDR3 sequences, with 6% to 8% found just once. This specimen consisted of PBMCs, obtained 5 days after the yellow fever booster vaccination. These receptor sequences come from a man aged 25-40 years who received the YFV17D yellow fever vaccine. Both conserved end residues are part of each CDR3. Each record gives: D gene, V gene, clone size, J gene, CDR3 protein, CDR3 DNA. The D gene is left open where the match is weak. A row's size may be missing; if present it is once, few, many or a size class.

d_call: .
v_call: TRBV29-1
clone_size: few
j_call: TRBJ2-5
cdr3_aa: CSVNQGQETQYF
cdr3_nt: TGCAGCGTTAATCAGGGTCAAGAGACCCAGTACTTC

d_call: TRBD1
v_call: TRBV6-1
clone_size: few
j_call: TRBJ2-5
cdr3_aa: CASSDTGDLMKTQYF
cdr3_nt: TGTGCCAGCAGCGACACAGGGGATCTTATGAAGACCCAGTACTTC

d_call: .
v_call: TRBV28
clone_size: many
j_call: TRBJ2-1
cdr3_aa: CASSQTPLRFTYNEQFF
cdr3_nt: TGTGCCAGCAGCCAAACCCCACTGAGATTTACCTACAATGAGCAGTTCTTC

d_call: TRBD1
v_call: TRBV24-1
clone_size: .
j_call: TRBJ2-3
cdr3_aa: CATSDWTGGVTDTQYF
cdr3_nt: TGTGCCACCAGTGATTGGACAGGGGGGGTCACAGATACGCAGTATTTT

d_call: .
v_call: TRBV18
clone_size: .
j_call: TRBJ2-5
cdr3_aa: CASSRDLLGETQYF
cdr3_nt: TGTGCCAGCTCAAGGGACCTCCTGGGAGAGACCCAGTACTTC

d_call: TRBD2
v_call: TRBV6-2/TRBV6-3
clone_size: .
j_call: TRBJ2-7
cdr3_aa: CASSQLGGGYEQYF
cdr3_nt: TGTGCCAGCAGTCAACTTGGGGGGGGCTACGAGCAGTACTTC

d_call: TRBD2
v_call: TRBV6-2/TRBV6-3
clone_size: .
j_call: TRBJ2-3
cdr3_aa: CASSPGLAGGADTQYF
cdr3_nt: TGTGCCAGCAGCCCGGGACTAGCGGGAGGCGCAGATACGCAGTATTTT

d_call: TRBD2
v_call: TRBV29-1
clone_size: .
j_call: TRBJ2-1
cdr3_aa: CSVNLASGSYNEQFF
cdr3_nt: TGCAGCGTTAATTTGGCTAGCGGGAGTTACAATGAGCAGTTCTTC

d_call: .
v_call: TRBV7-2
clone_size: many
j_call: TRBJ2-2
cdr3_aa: CASSPGRPPTGELFF
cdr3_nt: TGTGCCAGCAGCCCCGGACGGCCGCCCACCGGGGAGCTGTTTTTT

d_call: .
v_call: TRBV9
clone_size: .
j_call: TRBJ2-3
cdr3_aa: CASSVGGGVPDTQYF
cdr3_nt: TGTGCCAGCAGCGTAGGCGGAGGGGTCCCAGATACGCAGTATTTT

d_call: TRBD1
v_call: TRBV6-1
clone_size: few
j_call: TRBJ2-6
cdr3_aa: CASRGQGAQGANVLTF
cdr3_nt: TGTGCCAGCAGGGGACAGGGGGCGCAGGGGGCCAACGTCCTGACTTTC

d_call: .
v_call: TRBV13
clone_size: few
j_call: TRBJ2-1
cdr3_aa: CASTSPRDNEQFF
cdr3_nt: TGTGCCAGCACTTCACCCCGTGACAATGAGCAGTTCTTC

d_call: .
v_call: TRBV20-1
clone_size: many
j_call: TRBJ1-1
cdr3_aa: CSAPGAGFSEAFF
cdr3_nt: TGCAGTGCCCCGGGGGCAGGGTTCTCTGAAGCTTTCTTT

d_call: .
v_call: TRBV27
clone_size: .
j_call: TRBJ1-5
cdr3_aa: CASSRIGRDQPQHF
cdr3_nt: TGTGCCAGCAGTCGAATAGGACGGGATCAGCCCCAGCATTTT

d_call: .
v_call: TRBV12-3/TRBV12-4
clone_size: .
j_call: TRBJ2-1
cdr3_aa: CASGISSYNEQFF
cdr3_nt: TGTGCCTCCGGGATTTCGTCCTACAATGAGCAGTTCTTC

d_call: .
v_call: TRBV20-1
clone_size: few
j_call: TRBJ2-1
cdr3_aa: CSARDGVDEQFF
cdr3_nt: TGCAGTGCTAGAGATGGGGTAGATGAGCAGTTCTTC

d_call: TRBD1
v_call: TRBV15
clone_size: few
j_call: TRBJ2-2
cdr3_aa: CATSRDQGDTGELFF
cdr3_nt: TGTGCCACCAGCAGAGATCAGGGGGACACCGGGGAGCTGTTTTTT

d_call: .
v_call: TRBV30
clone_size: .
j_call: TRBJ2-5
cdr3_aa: CAWSAQGLQETQYF
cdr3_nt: TGTGCCTGGAGTGCCCAGGGGCTTCAAGAGACCCAGTACTTC

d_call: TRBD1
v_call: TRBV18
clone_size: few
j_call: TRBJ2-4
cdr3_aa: CASSPRDSLGNIQYF
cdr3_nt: TGTGCCAGCTCACCACGGGACAGCCTAGGAAACATTCAGTACTTC

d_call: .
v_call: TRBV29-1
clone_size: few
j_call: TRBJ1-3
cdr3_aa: CSVERWSGNTIYF
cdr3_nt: TGCAGCGTTGAACGATGGAGCGGAAACACCATATATTTT

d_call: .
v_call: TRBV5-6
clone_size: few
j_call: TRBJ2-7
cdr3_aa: CASSLDPYGDSYEQYF
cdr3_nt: TGTGCCAGCAGCCTGGACCCTTACGGAGACTCCTACGAGCAGTACTTC

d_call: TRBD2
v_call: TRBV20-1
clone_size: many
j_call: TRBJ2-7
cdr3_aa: CSASPGGTYEQYF
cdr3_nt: TGCAGTGCTAGCCCGGGAGGTACTTACGAGCAGTACTTC

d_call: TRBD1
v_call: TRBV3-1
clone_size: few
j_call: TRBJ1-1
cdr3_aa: CASSGQVVSTEAFF
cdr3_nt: TGTGCCAGCAGCGGACAGGTCGTGAGCACTGAAGCTTTCTTT

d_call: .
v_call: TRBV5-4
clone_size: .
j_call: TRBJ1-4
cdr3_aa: CASRRQEGTNEKLFF
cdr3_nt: TGTGCCAGCAGGCGACAGGAAGGCACTAATGAAAAACTGTTTTTT

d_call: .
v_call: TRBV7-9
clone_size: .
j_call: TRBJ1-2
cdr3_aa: CASSPRGKANYGYTF
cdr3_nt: TGTGCCAGCAGCCCCCGGGGAAAAGCTAACTATGGCTACACCTTC

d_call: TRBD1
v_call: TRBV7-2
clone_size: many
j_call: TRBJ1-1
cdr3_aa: CASSLVETGSGTEAFF
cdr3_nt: TGTGCCAGCAGCTTAGTGGAGACAGGGTCCGGCACTGAAGCTTTCTTT